These 24 T cell receptor beta chains were sequenced from one sample in a study of CD8 T cells in Susac syndrome. With random hexamers, reverse transcription was performed on about 0.5 to 1 ug of RNA. TCRdb used MiXCR to reprocess the immunoSEQ multiplex PCR reads, holding one entry per CDR3 protein. The table records around 130,000 distinct CDR3 sequences, 85% to 95% of them present only once. Input material: CD4+ T cells from PBMCs. The receptors originated from a human donor with multiple sclerosis.

The CDR3 DNA reads TGTGCCAGCAGTTTAGGCGACGGAGGCTACACCTTC. This sequence encodes CASSLGDGGYTF. V and J are TRBV12-3 or TRBV12-4 and TRBJ1-2; D gene ambiguous. The CDR3 length is 12 residues. Between the trimmed V and J ends, which lost 1 base and 8 bases, there was a span of 8 bases.

The chain employs TRBV6-5 and TRBJ1-1; possibly TRBD1 for D (6 bases). The germline V gene has CDR1 MNHEY and CDR2 SVGAGI. The length of the CDR3 is 14 residues. The V end lost 11 bases, the J end lost 0 bases, and 16 bases lay between the germline ends. DNA for the CDR3: TGTGCCGTATGGGGGCAGGTTCTGAACACTGAAGCTTTCTTT. This codes for CAVWGQVLNTEAFF.

This clonotype showed up just once. The chain is built from TRBV5-1 and TRBJ2-3; D is undetermined. Germline loops: CDR1 SGHRS, CDR2 YFSETQ. There are 17 residues in the CDR3. Trimming removed 0 bases from V and 4 bases from J, with 18 bases in between. DNA for the CDR3: TGCGCCAGCAGCTTGGAAAGGCGCAGTGGATTGCCAGATACGCAGTATTTT. It encodes CASSLERRSGLPDTQYF.

The rearrangement links TRBV18 to TRBJ1-4; 9 positions agree with TRBD1. The CDR3 has 13 residues. The ends lost 1 base at V and 12 bases at J; junction bases unmatched: 3. Germline V gene sequence: CDR1 KGHSH, CDR2 LQKENI. CDR3 coding DNA: TGTGCCAGCTCACCACAACGGACAGGGGAACTGTTTTTT. Its protein is CASSPQRTGELFF.

The chain recombines TRBV3-1 with TRBJ2-2, with D maybe TRBD2 (5 bases). This CDR3 has 16 residues. Germline V CDR1 and CDR2: LGHDT, YNNKEL (reference sequence). The V end was cut by 0 bases, the J end by 2 bases, with 10 bases between. CDR3 amino acids: CASSQEVRTNTGELFF. DNA for the CDR3: TGTGCCAGCAGCCAAGAAGTTCGGACTAACACCGGGGAGCTGTTTTTT.

The V gene is TRBV24-1, the J gene TRBJ2-1, with 8 bases aligning to TRBD2. This CDR3 comprises 17 residues. V dropped 7 bases and J dropped 6; count of bases not matched to a gene: 16. Germline CDR1 is KGHDR and CDR2 is SFDVKD. This CDR3 is CATRAAGGHGGGNEQFF. In DNA form, the CDR3 reads TGTGCCACCAGGGCGGCGGGGGGCCACGGAGGGGGCAATGAGCAGTTCTTC.

The gene calls are TRBV30 and TRBJ1-1; D unclear. V lost 4 bases to trimming and J lost 4 bases, with 19 bases between them. CDR1 and CDR2 (germline): GTSNPN, SVGIG (reference sequence). The CDR3 has 15 amino acids. CDR3 residues: CAWTPLKGGITEAFF. The CDR3 DNA sequence: TGTGCCTGGACCCCTTTAAAGGGAGGGATCACTGAAGCTTTCTTT.

This chain links TRBV24-1 with TRBJ2-3; tentatively, D is TRBD1 or TRBD2 (5 bases each). Germline V gene sequence: CDR1 KGHDR, CDR2 SFDVKD. This CDR3 is 14 amino acids long. The V end was cut by 5 bases, the J end by 1 base, with 9 bases between. CDR3 amino acids: CATSVGTGTDTQYF. The CDR3 nucleotides are TGTGCCACCAGTGTCGGGACGGGCACAGATACGCAGTATTTT.

The chain joins TRBV18 to TRBJ1-6; no definite D call. Germline CDR1 reads KGHSH; CDR2 reads LQKENI. CDR3 length: 16 residues. V was clipped by 3 bases and J by 5 bases, with 14 bases between them. The CDR3 coding sequence is TGTGCCAGCTCACCTGCGGACGGACGAGATAATTCACCCCTCCACTTT. Translated, it gives CASSPADGRDNSPLHF.

This chain connects TRBV20-1 to TRBJ1-5; D not certain. V was shortened by 2 bases and J by 6 bases, with 8 bases between the two germline ends. The CDR3 length is 12 residues. Germline V gene sequence: CDR1 DFQATT, CDR2 SNEGSKA (reference sequence). The CDR3 nucleotides are TGCAGTGCTAGACGCGGTAGTCAGCCCCAGCATTTT. This sequence encodes CSARRGSQPQHF.

The chain combines TRBV10-3 with TRBJ1-2; 8 bases map to TRBD1. The V and J ends lost 2 bases and 6 bases, in that order; junction bases with no gene match: 2. In germline, CDR1 is ENHRY, CDR2 SYGVKD. The CDR3 extends over 13 amino acids. The CDR3 is CAISEGQGNGYTF. DNA for the CDR3: TGTGCCATCAGTGAGGGACAGGGAAATGGCTACACCTTC.

This chain links TRBV5-1 with TRBJ2-7; 11 nucleotides match TRBD2. V lost 2 bases to trimming and J lost 0 bases; unmatched junction nucleotides: 7. The CDR3 has 17 residues. Germline V lookup: CDR1 SGHRS, CDR2 YFSETQ. This CDR3 reads CASSFAGLADHSYEQYF. The CDR3 DNA is TGCGCCAGCAGCTTTGCGGGACTAGCGGACCACTCCTACGAGCAGTACTTC.

As DNA, the CDR3 is TGTGCCACCAGTGATTTAGGACTCAATCAGTACTTC. The encoded protein is CATSDLGLNQYF. The gene calls are TRBV24-1 and TRBJ2-4; D may be TRBD2 (5 bases). CDR1 KGHDR and CDR2 SFDVKD come from the germline V gene. The V gene lost 1 base and the J gene lost 12 bases, with 9 bases spanning the gap. The CDR3 has 12 amino acids.

The genes are TRBV5-1 and TRBJ2-1; D gene unclear. Trimming took off 5 bases at V and 9 bases at J, with 15 bases between the two ends. The CDR3 sequence is 13 residues long. Germline-derived CDR1 and CDR2 are SGHRS and YFSETQ. This CDR3 is CASRVDVFSEQFF. The CDR3 coding sequence is TGCGCCAGCAGGGTGGACGTGTTTAGTGAGCAGTTCTTC.

This clonotype occurred once. The V call is TRBV4-1, the J call TRBJ2-3; D is unresolved. This CDR3 is built from 14 residues. The germline CDR1 and CDR2 sequences are MGHRA and YSYEKL. The V end lost 1 base, the J end lost 6 bases, and 11 bases lay between the germline ends. The CDR3 region is CASSQGGNPDTQYF. DNA for the CDR3: TGCGCCAGCAGCCAAGGGGGTAATCCCGATACGCAGTATTTT.

This clonotype occurred a few times. V is TRBV2 and J is TRBJ2-2; D is possibly TRBD1 (7 bases). Germline V gene sequence: CDR1 SNHLY, CDR2 FYNNEI. V lost 4 bases and J lost 6, with 9 bases in between. This CDR3 has 13 residues. CDR3 amino acids: CASSVRGAGELFF. The CDR3 DNA reads as TGTGCCAGCAGTGTCAGGGGGGCCGGGGAGCTGTTTTTT.

CDR3 loop: CSATLTGPSYNEQFF. The CDR3 nucleotides read TGCAGTGCTACCCTGACTGGACCCTCCTACAATGAGCAGTTCTTC. The genes are TRBV20-1 and TRBJ2-1; D ambiguous. Trimming cost V 4 bases and J 0 bases, with 13 bases left between them. Germline V gene sequence: CDR1 DFQATT, CDR2 SNEGSKA (reference sequence). This CDR3 region has 15 residues.

The chain uses TRBV3-1 and TRBJ2-4; the match to TRBD2 covers 10 bases. There are 14 residues in the CDR3. Trimming took 3 bases from V and 6 from J; bases not matched to a gene: 2. From germline, CDR1 is LGHDT and CDR2 YNNKEL (reference sequence). The CDR3: CASSHSSGGNIQYF. CDR3 bases: TGTGCCAGCAGCCATTCTAGCGGGGGAAACATTCAGTACTTC.

The chain recombines TRBV29-1 with TRBJ2-3, with 7 positions matching TRBD2. V dropped 2 bases and J dropped 10; count of bases not matched to a gene: 9. In germline, CDR1 is SQVTM, CDR2 ANQGSEA. The CDR3 contains 13 residues. CDR3: CSVERALRGAQYF. The CDR3, as DNA: TGCAGCGTTGAAAGGGCTCTCCGGGGGGCGCAGTATTTT.

This rearrangement joins TRBV6-6 to TRBJ2-1; no clear D. Trimming left V 4 bases short and J 10 bases short, with 14 bases between. Looked up from germline, CDR1 is MNHNY and CDR2 is SVGAGI (reference sequence). The CDR3 loop spans 13 amino acids. The CDR3 loop reads CASSSLGRPEQFF. The CDR3 DNA is TGTGCCAGCAGTTCCCTAGGCAGGCCAGAGCAGTTCTTC.

The rearrangement links TRBV12-3 or TRBV12-4 to TRBJ2-3; TRBD1 matches 8 bases. V shed 3 bases, J shed 4 bases, and the junction held 9 bases outside the gene matches. This CDR3 comprises 16 residues. CDR3 region: CASSFSGTGGPDTQYF. The CDR3 DNA sequence: TGTGCCAGCAGTTTTTCGGGCACAGGGGGTCCAGATACGCAGTATTTT.

The chain combines TRBV7-9 with TRBJ2-3; unclear D gene. The CDR3 has 13 residues. Germline loops: CDR1 SEHNR, CDR2 FQNEAQ (reference sequence). The germline V and J ends were trimmed by 7 bases and 0 bases, with 8 bases remaining between them. The CDR3 here is CASTHYSTDTQYF. DNA for the CDR3: TGTGCCAGCACCCATTATAGCACAGATACGCAGTATTTT.

V gene TRBV9 combines with J gene TRBJ2-1; the match to TRBD2 covers 7 bases. Germline V CDR1 and CDR2: SGDLS, YYNGEE. This CDR3 has 12 amino acids. Trimming cost V 4 bases and J 6 bases; bases outside gene matches: 1. CDR3 coding DNA: TGTGCCAGCAGCCCGGGGGGCAATGAGCAGTTCTTC. As protein: CASSPGGNEQFF.

J is TRBJ2-3 and V is TRBV5-1; TRBD2 matches 13 bases. The germline gives CDR1 SGHRS, CDR2 YFSETQ. This CDR3 is 17 amino acids long. V lost 4 bases, J lost 2 bases, and 7 bases stayed unmatched. The CDR3 here is CASSLETSGGPTDTQYF. CDR3 DNA: TGCGCCAGCAGCCTCGAGACTAGCGGGGGGCCCACAGATACGCAGTATTTT.